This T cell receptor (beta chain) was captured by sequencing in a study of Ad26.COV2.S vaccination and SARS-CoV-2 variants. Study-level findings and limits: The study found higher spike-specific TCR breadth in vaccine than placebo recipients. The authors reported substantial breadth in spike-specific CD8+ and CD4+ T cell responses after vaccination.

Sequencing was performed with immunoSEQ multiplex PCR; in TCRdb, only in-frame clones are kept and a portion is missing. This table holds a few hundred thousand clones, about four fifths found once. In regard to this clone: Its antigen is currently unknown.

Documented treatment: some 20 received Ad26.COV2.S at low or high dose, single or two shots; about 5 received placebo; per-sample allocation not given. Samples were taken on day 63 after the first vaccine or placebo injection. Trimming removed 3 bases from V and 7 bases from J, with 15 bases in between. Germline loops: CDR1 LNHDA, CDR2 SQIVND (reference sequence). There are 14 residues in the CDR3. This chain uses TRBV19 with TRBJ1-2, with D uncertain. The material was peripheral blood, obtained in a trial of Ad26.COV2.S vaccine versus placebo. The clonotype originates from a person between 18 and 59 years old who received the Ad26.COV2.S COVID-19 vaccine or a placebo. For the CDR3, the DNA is TGTGCCAGTAGTATTGACTTTAGATGGCCTGGCTACACCTTC. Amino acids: CASSIDFRWPGYTF.